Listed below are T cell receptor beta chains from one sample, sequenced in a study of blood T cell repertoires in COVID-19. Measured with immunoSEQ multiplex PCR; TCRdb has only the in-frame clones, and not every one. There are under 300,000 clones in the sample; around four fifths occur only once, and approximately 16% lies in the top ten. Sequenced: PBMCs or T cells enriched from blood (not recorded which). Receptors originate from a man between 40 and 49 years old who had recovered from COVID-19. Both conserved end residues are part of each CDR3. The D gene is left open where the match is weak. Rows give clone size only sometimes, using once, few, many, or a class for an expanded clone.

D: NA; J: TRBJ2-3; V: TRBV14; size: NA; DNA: TGTGCCAGCGCCCCACCTACTAGCACAGATACGCAGTATTTT; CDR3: CASAPPTSTDTQYF
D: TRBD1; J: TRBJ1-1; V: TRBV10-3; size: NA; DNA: TGTGCCATCAGCATCCAGGGGGTCCCTGAAGCTTTCTTT; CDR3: CAISIQGVPEAFF
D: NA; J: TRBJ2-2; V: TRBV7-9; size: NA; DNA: TGTGCCAGCAGCCCCCCCAGGCTCGCGGGGGCTAACACCGGGGAGCTGTTTTTT; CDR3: CASSPPRLAGANTGELFF
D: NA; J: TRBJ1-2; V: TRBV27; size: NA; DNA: TGTGCCAGCAGATCAGGAGGATTTGGCTACACCTTC; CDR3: CASRSGGFGYTF
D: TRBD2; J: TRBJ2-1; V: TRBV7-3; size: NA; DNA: TGTGCCAGCAGCTTAATGAAGGTAGCGGGGGGCCCCTCACATGAGCAGTTCTTC; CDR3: CASSLMKVAGGPSHEQFF
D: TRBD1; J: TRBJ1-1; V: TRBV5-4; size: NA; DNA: TGTGCCAGCAGCGCGCCATCGACAGGGCACGCTGAAGCTTTCTTT; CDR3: CASSAPSTGHAEAFF
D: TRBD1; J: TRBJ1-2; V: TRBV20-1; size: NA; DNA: TGCAGCGCTGGCAGGGGGGTTGGCTACACCTTC; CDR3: CSAGRGVGYTF
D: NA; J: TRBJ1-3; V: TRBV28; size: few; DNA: TGTGCCAGCAGCCGCCGGGAGCCAACCATATATTTT; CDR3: CASSRREPTIYF
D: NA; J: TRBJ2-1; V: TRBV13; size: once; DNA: TGTGCCAGCAGCTTCAGACAAGGAAACGACAATGAGCAGTTCTTC; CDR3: CASSFRQGNDNEQFF
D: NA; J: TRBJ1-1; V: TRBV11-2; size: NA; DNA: TGTGCCAGCAGCCTCGGACAGACTGAAGCTTTCTTT; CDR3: CASSLGQTEAFF
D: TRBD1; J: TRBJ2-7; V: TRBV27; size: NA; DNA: TGTGCCAGCAGTCTACAGGGGTTTTACGAGCAGTACTTC; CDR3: CASSLQGFYEQYF
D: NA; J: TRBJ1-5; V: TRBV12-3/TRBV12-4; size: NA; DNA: TGTGCCAGCACCCAAACCGGAGGGCAGCCCCAGCATTTT; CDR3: CASTQTGGQPQHF
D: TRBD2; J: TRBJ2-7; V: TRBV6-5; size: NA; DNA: TGTGCCAGCAGCCCCGGACGGACTAGCTCCTACGAGCAGTACTTC; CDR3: CASSPGRTSSYEQYF
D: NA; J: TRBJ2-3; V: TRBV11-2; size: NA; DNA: TGTGCCAGCCTGATAGGAGCTACGCAGTATTTT; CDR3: CASLIGATQYF
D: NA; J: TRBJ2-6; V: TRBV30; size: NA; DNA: TGTGCCTGGGGGGGGTCTGGGGCCAACGTCCTGACTTTC; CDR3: CAWGGSGANVLTF
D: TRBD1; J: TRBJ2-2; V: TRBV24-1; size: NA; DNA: TGTGCCACCAGTGAAGCCCCCGGGACAGGGCTTACCGGGGAGCTGTTTTTT; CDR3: CATSEAPGTGLTGELFF
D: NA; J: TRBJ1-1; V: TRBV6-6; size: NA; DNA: TGTGCCAGCAGTCTAAGCGGGGGGATGAACACTGAAGCTTTCTTT; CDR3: CASSLSGGMNTEAFF
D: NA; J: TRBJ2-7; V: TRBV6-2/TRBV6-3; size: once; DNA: TGTGCCAGCAGCCGGGACCTCGGGAGATCCGAGCAGTACTTC; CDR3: CASSRDLGRSEQYF
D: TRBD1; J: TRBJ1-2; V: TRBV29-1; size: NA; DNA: TGCAGCGCAGCAGGGGGCCACTATGGCTACACCTTC; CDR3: CSAAGGHYGYTF
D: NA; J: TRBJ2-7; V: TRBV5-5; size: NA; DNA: TGTGCCAGCACCCTTTTTCTCGGGACTGGAGAGCAGTACTTC; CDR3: CASTLFLGTGEQYF
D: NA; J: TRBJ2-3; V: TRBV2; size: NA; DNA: TGTGCCAGCTCGCGGGCGGTTCACACAGATACGCAGTATTTT; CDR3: CASSRAVHTDTQYF
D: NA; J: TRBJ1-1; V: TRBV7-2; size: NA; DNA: TGTGCCAGCAGCTTAAGAACAGGGTGGGTCGGGACTGAAGCTTTCTTT; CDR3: CASSLRTGWVGTEAFF
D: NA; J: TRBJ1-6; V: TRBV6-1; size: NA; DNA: TGTGCCAGCAGTGAAATATTGGAGGGGTATTCACCCCTCCACTTT; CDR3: CASSEILEGYSPLHF
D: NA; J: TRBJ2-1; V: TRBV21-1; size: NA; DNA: TGTGCCAGCAGCAGGGGGACTAGCGGGGGACACAGCTCCTACAATGAGCAGTTCTTC; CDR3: CASSRGTSGGHSSYNEQFF
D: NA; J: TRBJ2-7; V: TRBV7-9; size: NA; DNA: TGTGCCAGCAGTTCTTACCAGGGCTCCTACGAGCAGTACTTC; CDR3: CASSSYQGSYEQYF
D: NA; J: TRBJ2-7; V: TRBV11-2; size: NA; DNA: TGTGCCAGCAGCTTACTCTACGAGCAGTACTTC; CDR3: CASSLLYEQYF
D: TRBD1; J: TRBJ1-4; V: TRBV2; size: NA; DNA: TGTGCCAGCAGTGAAGCGAAATCCGGGACAGGGCGCGAAAAACTGTTTTTT; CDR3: CASSEAKSGTGREKLFF
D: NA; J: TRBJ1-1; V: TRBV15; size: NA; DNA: TGTGCCACCAGCAGAGCGCGGAGGGGCACTGAAGCTTTCTTT; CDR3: CATSRARRGTEAFF
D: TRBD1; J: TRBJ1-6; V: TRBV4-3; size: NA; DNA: TGCGCCAGCAGCTCTACAGGGGACGGATCACCCCTCCACTTT; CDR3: CASSSTGDGSPLHF
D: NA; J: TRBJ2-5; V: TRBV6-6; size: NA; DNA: TGTGCCAGCAGTTACTCTCCCGGGGATAAAGAGACCCAGTACTTC; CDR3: CASSYSPGDKETQYF
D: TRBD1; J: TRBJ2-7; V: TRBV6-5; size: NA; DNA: TGTGCCAGCAGTCCCCGACCGGGACAGGGGAACGAGCAGTACTTC; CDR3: CASSPRPGQGNEQYF
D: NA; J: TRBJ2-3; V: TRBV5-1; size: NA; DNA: TGCGCCAGCAGCTTGGGGCCAGGGGAAGATACGCAGTATTTT; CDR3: CASSLGPGEDTQYF
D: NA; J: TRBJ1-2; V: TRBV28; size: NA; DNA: TGTGCCAGCAGTTTACCTGCGTATGGCTACACCTTC; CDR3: CASSLPAYGYTF
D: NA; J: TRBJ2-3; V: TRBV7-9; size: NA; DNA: TGTGCCAGCAGCTTGGTAGCGACGAGCACAGATACGCAGTATTTT; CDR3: CASSLVATSTDTQYF
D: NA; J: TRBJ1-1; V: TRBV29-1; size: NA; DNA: TGCAGCGTCCCGGACATTCTCATGAACACTGAAGCTTTCTTT; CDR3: CSVPDILMNTEAFF